This TCR beta chain is from a study of cytomegalovirus exposure and HLA in healthy donors. The PCR made use of 60 Vbeta and 13 Jbeta primers. The protocol was immunoSEQ multiplex PCR, while the TCRdb copy is restricted to in-frame clones and leaves out a portion. The profile shows roughly 150,000 clones, roughly 80% of them singletons. As for this clone: Its antigen is undetermined.

Study outcomes and limitations: Presence/absence analyses assumed roughly uniform sequencing depth across donors.

This CDR3 is 14 amino acids long. Germline V gene data show CDR1 as MNHEY and CDR2 as SMNVEV (reference sequence). V dropped 2 bases and J dropped 8; count of bases not matched to a gene: 2. V is TRBV27 and J is TRBJ1-6; 8 bases line up with TRBD1. The receptor comes from a male donor in good health and CMV-seropositive. Sequenced input: PBMCs. The CDR3 sequence: CASSLTRGHSPLHF. The CDR3 DNA is TGTGCCAGCAGTTTAACCAGGGGGCATTCACCCCTCCACTTT.